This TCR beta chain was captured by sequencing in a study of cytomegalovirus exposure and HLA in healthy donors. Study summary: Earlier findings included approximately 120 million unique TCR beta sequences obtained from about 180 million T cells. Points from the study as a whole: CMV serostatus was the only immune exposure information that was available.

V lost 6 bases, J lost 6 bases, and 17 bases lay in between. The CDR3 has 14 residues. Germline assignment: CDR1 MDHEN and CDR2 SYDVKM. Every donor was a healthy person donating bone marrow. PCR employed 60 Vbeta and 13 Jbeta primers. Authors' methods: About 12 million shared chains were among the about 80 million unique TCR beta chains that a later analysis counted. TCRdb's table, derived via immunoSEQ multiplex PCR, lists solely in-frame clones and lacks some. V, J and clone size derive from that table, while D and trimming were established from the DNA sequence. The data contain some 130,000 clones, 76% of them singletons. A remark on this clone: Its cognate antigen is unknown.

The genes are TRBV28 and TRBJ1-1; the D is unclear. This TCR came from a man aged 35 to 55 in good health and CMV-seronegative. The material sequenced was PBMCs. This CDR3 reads CASRRRTGKAEAFF. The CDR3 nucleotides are TGTGCCAGCAGGCGGCGGACGGGAAAGGCTGAAGCTTTCTTT.